This T cell receptor beta chain was documented in a study of Tregs in tolerant kidney transplant recipients. Study details: Related graft donors supplied nonmyeloablative bone marrow transplants, and mixed chimerism was transient.

The table came from immunoSEQ multiplex PCR; TCRdb's copy has only in-frame clones and leaves some out. This sample's table has 30,000 or so clones. Notes on the study in general: Tregs expanded with activated donor B cells seemed most donor-specific. Validation in larger populations is needed because few patients were studied. Biological reproducibility was not directly addressed in this study.

Comment on this clone: Its antigen is currently unknown. The CDR3 end falls 3 residues outside the read, so it is completed with the germline J gene.

Germline V gene sequence: CDR1 MRHNA, CDR2 SNTAGT. Trimming pared 3 bases from V and 7 bases from J, leaving 10 bases between. This CDR3 has 13 amino acids. The TCR originated in a human donor who received a combined kidney and bone marrow transplant. This chain uses TRBV6-4 with TRBJ1-5; maybe TRBD1 (5 bases). Material: CD8+ T cells from blood, obtained before the transplant. This CDR3 is CASSETQEQPQHF. The CDR3 bases that were read are TGTGCCAGCAGTGAAACACAGGAACAGCCC.